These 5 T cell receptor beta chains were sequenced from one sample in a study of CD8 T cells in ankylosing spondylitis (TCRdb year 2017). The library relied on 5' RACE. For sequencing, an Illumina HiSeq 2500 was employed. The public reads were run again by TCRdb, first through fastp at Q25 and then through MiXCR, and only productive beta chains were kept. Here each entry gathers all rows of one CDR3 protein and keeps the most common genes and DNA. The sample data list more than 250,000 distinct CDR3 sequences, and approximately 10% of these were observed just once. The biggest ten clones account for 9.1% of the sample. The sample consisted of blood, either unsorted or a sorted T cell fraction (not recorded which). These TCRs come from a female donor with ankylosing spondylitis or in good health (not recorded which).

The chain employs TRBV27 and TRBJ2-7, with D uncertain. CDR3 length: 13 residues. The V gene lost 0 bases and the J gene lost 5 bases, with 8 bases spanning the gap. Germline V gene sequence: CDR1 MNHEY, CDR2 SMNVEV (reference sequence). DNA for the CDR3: TGTGCCAGCAGTTTATCGCCGGTCCACGAGCAGTACTTC. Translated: CASSLSPVHEQYF.

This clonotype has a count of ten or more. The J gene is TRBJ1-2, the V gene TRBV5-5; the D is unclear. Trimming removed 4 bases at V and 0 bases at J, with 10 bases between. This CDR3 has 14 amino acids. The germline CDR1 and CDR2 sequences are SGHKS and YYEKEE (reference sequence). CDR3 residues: CASSRVPANYGYTF. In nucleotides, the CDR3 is TGTGCCAGCAGCCGAGTTCCAGCTAACTATGGCTACACCTTC.

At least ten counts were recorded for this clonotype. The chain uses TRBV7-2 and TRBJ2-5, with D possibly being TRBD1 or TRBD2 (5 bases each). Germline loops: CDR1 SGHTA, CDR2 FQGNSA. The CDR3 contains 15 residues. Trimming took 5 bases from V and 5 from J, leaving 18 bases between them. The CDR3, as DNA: TGTGCCAGCAGCGCGATACCGGGACGACAGGAGACCCAGTACTTC. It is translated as CASSAIPGRQETQYF.

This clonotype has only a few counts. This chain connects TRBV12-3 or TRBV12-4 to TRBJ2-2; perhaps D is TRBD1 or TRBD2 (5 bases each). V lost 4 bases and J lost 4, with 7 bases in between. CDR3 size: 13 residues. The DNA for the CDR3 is TGTGCCAGCAGTTGGGACGGCACCGGGGAGCTGTTTTTT. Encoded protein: CASSWDGTGELFF.

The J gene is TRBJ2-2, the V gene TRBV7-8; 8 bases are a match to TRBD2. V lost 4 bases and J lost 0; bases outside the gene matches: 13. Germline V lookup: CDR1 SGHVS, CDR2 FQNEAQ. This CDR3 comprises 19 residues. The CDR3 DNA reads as TGTGCCAGCAGCTCTAGTCGGCTAGCGGGCCTTTCGAACACCGGGGAGCTGTTTTTT. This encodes CASSSSRLAGLSNTGELFF.